Below are 3 T cell receptor beta chains sequenced from a single sample in a study of blood T cell repertoires in COVID-19. Method: immunoSEQ multiplex PCR; TCRdb's copy keeps in-frame clones and lacks some. This sample has approximately 190,000 clones, with roughly 80% found just once. Sequencing input: peripheral blood. The receptors originated from a man aged 25-40 years with active or convalescent COVID-19.

Turning to this clone: Other DNA sequences of this sample code for an identical CDR3. In DNA form, the CDR3 reads TGTGCCAGCAGCTCCGGACAGGGAAACACTGAAGCTTTCTTT. Encoded protein: CASSSGQGNTEAFF. The chain uses TRBV11-2 and TRBJ1-1, with 8 bases lining up with TRBD1. Germline CDR1 is SGHAT and CDR2 is FQNNGV. The CDR3 has 14 residues. With 4 bases clipped from V and 2 bases from J, the junction kept 3 bases outside the gene matches.

The chain has TRBV11-3 and TRBJ2-5, with D unresolved. The better agreement between TRBJ2-7 and the DNA end casts doubt on the J call. This CDR3 contains 15 residues. Germline CDR1 and CDR2: SGHNT and YENEEA. The CDR3 DNA sequence: TGTGCCAGCAGCTTAGATCTCACTGCGTCCTACGAGCAGTACTTC. Translation gives CASSLDLTASYEQYF.

This clone turned up a few times. The rearrangement uses TRBV10-1 and TRBJ1-2; D is perhaps TRBD1 (6 bases). Between the trimmed V and J ends, which lost 4 bases and 7 bases, there was a span of 13 bases. The V gene's germline CDR1 is WNHNN and CDR2 SYGVQD (reference sequence). This CDR3 is 13 amino acids long. The DNA of the CDR3 is TGCGCCAGCAGTGCGACAGGTGGTAGTGGCTACACCTTC. This sequence encodes CASSATGGSGYTF.